This passage covers 29 T cell receptor beta chains from one sample sequenced in a study of T cells in Graves' hyperthyroidism and ophthalmopathy. Regions amplified from RNA transcripts were the TCR beta CDR3 regions. The HTBI primer set served for first-round RT-PCR of the TCR CDR3. TCRdb used MiXCR to reprocess the multiplex PCR reads, holding one entry per CDR3 protein. Altogether hundreds of thousands of distinct CDR3 sequences are present, around 20% being singletons, with the ten largest covering under 35%. The sample consisted of blood. The receptors stem from a young man with Graves' ophthalmopathy.

The chain carries TRBV6-1 and TRBJ2-7, with D possibly TRBD1 on 6 matching bases. The germline V and J ends were trimmed by 2 bases and 6 bases, with 14 bases remaining between them. The CDR3 contains 14 residues. CDR1 and CDR2 (germline): MNHNS, SASEGT. The DNA of the CDR3 is TGTGCCAGCAGTGAAAGGGGGATGGTTGCCGAGCAGTACTTC. Its translation is CASSERGMVAEQYF.

This clonotype showed up just a few times. The CDR3 protein is CATSPRPQGSYNEQFF. For the CDR3, the DNA is TGTGCCACCAGTCCCAGACCACAGGGGTCCTACAATGAGCAGTTCTTC. The chain has TRBV24-1 and TRBJ2-1, with TRBD1 identical over 7 bases. The length of the CDR3 is 16 residues. After removal of 6 bases from V and 1 base from J, the junction contained 8 bases not matched to a gene. Looked up from germline, CDR1 is KGHDR and CDR2 is SFDVKD.

This clonotype came up a few times. The V call is TRBV9, the J call TRBJ2-2, with 9 positions matching TRBD1. J gave up 2 bases and V 3 bases, and 5 bases lay outside the gene matches. The CDR3 runs to 16 residues. CDR1 is SGDLS and CDR2 is YYNGEE in the germline V gene. CDR3 region: CASSAPGQGNTGELFF. In DNA form, the CDR3 reads TGTGCCAGCAGCGCTCCGGGACAGGGTAACACCGGGGAGCTGTTTTTT.

The V call is TRBV10-3, the J call TRBJ2-5; D perhaps matches TRBD2 (6 bases). The germline V gene has CDR1 ENHRY and CDR2 SYGVKD. The CDR3 spans 12 residues. The ends were cut back, 5 bases at V and 13 bases at J, with 17 bases in the middle. The CDR3 sequence: CAISYESGAAYF. CDR3 nucleotides: TGTGCCATCAGTTACGAATCGGGAGCGGCGTACTTC.

This clonotype was picked up a small number of times. The J gene is TRBJ2-3, the V gene TRBV12-3 or TRBV12-4, with TRBD2 matching 13 bases. J lost 0 bases, V lost 4 bases, and 4 bases had no gene match. This CDR3 is 17 amino acids long. In DNA form, the CDR3 reads TGTGCCAGCAGTTCCCGGGGACTAGCGGGGAGCACAGATACGCAGTATTTT. Its translation: CASSSRGLAGSTDTQYF.

This clonotype turned up a few times. The J gene is TRBJ2-7, the V gene TRBV6-1; perhaps TRBD2 as D (5 bases). V gave up 5 bases and J gave up 9 bases, with 11 bases separating them. The CDR3 loop spans 11 amino acids. Germline CDR1 MNHNS, CDR2 SASEGT. The CDR3 protein is CASSLDWGQYF. In DNA form, the CDR3 reads TGTGCCAGCAGTCTGGACTGGGGGCAGTACTTC.

Note on this clonotype: A read error may be the cause here, since a much bigger clone is one base away. The rearrangement links TRBV28 to TRBJ2-7, with a tentative D call TRBD1 (5 bases). From germline, CDR1 is MDHEN and CDR2 SYDVKM. The CDR3 contains 15 residues. The CDR3: CASSLARQNSYEQHF. The CDR3 DNA follows: TGTGCCAGCAGTTTAGCCCGACAGAACTCCTACGAGCAGCACTTC.

This clonotype was recorded a few times. This chain connects TRBV10-3 to TRBJ1-1, with D unresolved. Germline CDR1 is ENHRY and CDR2 is SYGVKD. This CDR3 spans 11 amino acids. V was pared by 10 bases and J by 0 bases, with 6 bases between. CDR3: CATVMNTEAFF. The CDR3 region has the DNA TGTGCCACCGTCATGAACACTGAAGCTTTCTTT.

The chain is built from TRBV14 and TRBJ1-2; unclear D gene. The CDR3 is 15 amino acids. V dropped 1 base and J dropped 2 bases, with 11 bases sitting between them. Germline assignment: CDR1 SGHDN and CDR2 FVKESK. The CDR3 loop is CASSQVRGANYGYTF. Written as DNA, the CDR3 is TGTGCCAGCAGCCAAGTCCGCGGAGCGAACTATGGCTACACCTTC. Full variable domain (outside the CDR3, taken from reference TRBV14 and TRBJ1-2): EAGVTQFPSHSVIEKGQTVTLRCDPISGHDNLYWYRRVMGKEIKFLLHFVKESKQDESGMPNNRFLAERTGGTYSTLKVQPAELEDSGVYFCASSQVRGANYGYTFGSGTRLTVV.

This clonotype was seen at least ten times. V gene TRBV27 combines with J gene TRBJ2-3, with TRBD2 matching 9 bases. This CDR3 is 16 amino acids long. Per the germline V gene, CDR1 is MNHEY and CDR2 is SMNVEV (reference sequence). V lost 3 bases, J lost 2 bases, and 6 bases stayed unmatched. The chain's CDR3 is CASSFRIAGVTDTQYF. CDR3 bases: TGTGCCAGCAGTTTCAGAATAGCGGGAGTCACAGATACGCAGTATTTT.

This clonotype was seen many times. CDR3 protein: CSAPDYAGPTDTQYF. The CDR3 DNA reads TGCAGTGCTCCAGACTATGCGGGACCCACAGATACGCAGTATTTT. This sequence joins TRBV20-1 and TRBJ2-3, with D possibly being TRBD2 (6 bases). The V gene's germline CDR1 is DFQATT and CDR2 SNEGSKA (reference sequence). V was trimmed by 5 bases and J by 2 bases, leaving 17 bases between them. The CDR3 is made up of 15 amino acids.

Only a few counts were recorded for this clonotype. The CDR3 loop reads CSATPAVDWEQYF. The CDR3 DNA is TGCAGTGCGACGCCAGCTGTCGACTGGGAGCAGTACTTC. The genes are TRBV20-1 and TRBJ2-7; D gene unclear. This CDR3 comprises 13 residues. Between the trimmed V and J ends, which lost 6 bases and 7 bases, there was a span of 19 bases. The germline V gene encodes CDR1 DFQATT and CDR2 SNEGSKA (reference sequence).

This clonotype turned up a few times. The chain has TRBV27 and TRBJ2-1, with D tentatively TRBD1 (6 bases). This CDR3 comprises 17 residues. Trimming took off 3 bases at V and 6 bases at J, with 21 bases between the two ends. Germline V gene data show CDR1 as MNHEY and CDR2 as SMNVEV (reference sequence). The CDR3 is CASSFRTVLGRGNEQFF. CDR3 nucleotide sequence: TGTGCCAGCAGTTTTCGGACAGTTTTAGGAAGGGGCAATGAGCAGTTCTTC.

The chain is built from TRBV27 and TRBJ2-7, with TRBD1 identical over 8 bases. The CDR3 is 17 residues long. Germline loops: CDR1 MNHEY, CDR2 SMNVEV (reference sequence). After removal of 6 bases from V and 5 bases from J, the junction contained 18 bases not matched to a gene. CDR3 coding DNA: TGTGCCAGCAGCTGGACAGGGAGGAGACTACGACTACACGAGCAGTACTTC. Its translation: CASSWTGRRLRLHEQYF.

Only a few counts were recorded for this clonotype. The chain joins TRBV7-9 to TRBJ1-4; D possibly corresponds to TRBD1 (6 bases). CDR1 is SEHNR, CDR2 FQNEAQ, per germline (reference sequence). V lost 3 bases and J 4 bases, leaving 15 bases between the germline ends. CDR3 length: 16 residues. As DNA, the CDR3 is TGTGCCAGCAGCTTTATGCCGGGGGCTGGTAATGAAAAACTGTTTTTT. It yields the protein CASSFMPGAGNEKLFF.

V gene TRBV13 combines with J gene TRBJ2-7, with 11 bases identical to TRBD1. Trimming cost V 5 bases and J 4 bases; bases outside gene matches: 7. This CDR3 region has 15 residues. Germline-derived CDR1 and CDR2 are PRHDT and FYEKMQ (reference sequence). The CDR3 region has the DNA TGTGCCAGCAGCGCGGGACAGGGGGTTATTTACGAGCAGTACTTC. Protein sequence: CASSAGQGVIYEQYF. Full variable domain (missing parts from reference TRBV13 and TRBJ2-7): AAGVIQSPRHLIKEKRETATLKCYPIPRHDTVYWYQQGPGQDPQFLISFYEKMQSDKGSIPDRFSAQQFSDYHSELNMSSLELGDSALYFCASSAGQGVIYEQYFGPGTRLTVT.

This sequence joins TRBV9 and TRBJ2-3; TRBD2 agrees at 8 bases. CDR3 length: 14 amino acids. Germline values: CDR1 SGDLS, CDR2 YYNGEE. Trimming cost V 6 bases and J 4 bases; bases outside gene matches: 7. The CDR3 protein is CASKLAGRSDTQYF. CDR3 nucleotide sequence: TGTGCCAGCAAATTAGCGGGACGATCAGATACGCAGTATTTT. Supplemented by reference TRBV9 and TRBJ2-3, the full variable domain reads DSGVTQTPKHLITATGQRVTLRCSPRSGDLSVYWYQQSLDQGLQFLIQYYNGEERAKGNILERFSAQQFPDLHSELNLSSLELGDSALYFCASKLAGRSDTQYFGPGTRLTVL.

This clonotype appeared many times. The chain joins TRBV3-1 to TRBJ2-7; 7 positions agree with TRBD2. V dropped 4 bases and J dropped 2; count of bases not matched to a gene: 11. The CDR3 length is 16 residues. Germline V gives CDR1 LGHDT, CDR2 YNNKEL (reference sequence). DNA for the CDR3: TGTGCCAGCAGCCCCGACGGGGAGGGTTGGCCCTACGAGCAGTACTTC. Its translation: CASSPDGEGWPYEQYF.

This clonotype was detected ten times or more. The chain combines TRBV5-1 with TRBJ2-1, with 9 bases fitting TRBD2. J gave up 6 bases and V 4 bases, and 8 bases lay outside the gene matches. Germline values: CDR1 SGHRS, CDR2 YFSETQ. The CDR3 extends over 15 amino acids. For the CDR3, the DNA is TGCGCCAGCAGCCCCGGACTAGCGTTAGGCAATGAGCAGTTCTTC. As protein: CASSPGLALGNEQFF.

This clonotype showed up many times. This sequence joins TRBV7-2 and TRBJ2-7, with a possible D match to TRBD1 (6 bases). The germline V gene has CDR1 SGHTA and CDR2 FQGNSA. The CDR3 covers 15 residues. The V end lost 0 bases, the J end lost 3 bases, and 12 bases lay between the germline ends. CDR3: CASSLAGQGLYEQYF. Written as DNA, the CDR3 is TGTGCCAGCAGCTTAGCGGGGCAGGGGCTCTACGAGCAGTACTTC. Based on the CDR3 plus reference TRBV7-2 and TRBJ2-7, the full variable domain is GAGVSQSPSNKVTEKGKDVELRCDPISGHTALYWYRQSLGQGLEFLIYFQGNSAPDKSGLPSDRFSAERTGGSVSTLTIQRTQQEDSAVYLCASSLAGQGLYEQYFGPGTRLTVT.

The chain joins TRBV28 to TRBJ1-1, with TRBD1 matching 9 bases. Germline-derived CDR1 and CDR2 are MDHEN and SYDVKM. CDR3 size: 16 residues. Losses at the gene ends were 1 base for V and 1 base for J; bases not matched to a gene: 4. The CDR3 DNA reads TGTGCCAGCAGTTTATCCTCGACAGGGGGGAACACTGAAGCTTTCTTT. This sequence encodes CASSLSSTGGNTEAFF. Full variable domain (rest looked up from reference TRBV28 and TRBJ1-1): DVKVTQSSRYLVKRTGEKVFLECVQDMDHENMFWYRQDPGLGLRLIYFSYDVKMKEKGDIPEGYSVSREKKERFSLILESASTNQTSMYLCASSLSSTGGNTEAFFGQGTRLTVV.

This clonotype was observed a few times. The V gene is TRBV20-1, the J gene TRBJ2-1, with D tentatively TRBD1 (6 bases). CDR3 size: 13 residues. Germline V gene data show CDR1 as DFQATT and CDR2 as SNEGSKA (reference sequence). The germline V and J ends were trimmed by 2 bases and 7 bases, with 12 bases remaining between them. The CDR3 loop is CSARIQGRNEQFF. The CDR3 region has the DNA TGCAGTGCTAGAATACAGGGACGGAATGAGCAGTTCTTC.

The chain combines TRBV29-1 with TRBJ2-1, with 8 positions matching TRBD2. The CDR3 consists of 12 residues. Germline trimming cut 4 bases from V and 9 bases from J; bases unmatched to any gene: 5. Per the germline V gene, CDR1 is SQVTM and CDR2 is ANQGSEA. CDR3 nucleotide sequence: TGCAGCGTTGTCCTAGCGGGTGTTGAGCAGTTCTTC. Protein sequence: CSVVLAGVEQFF.

This clonotype was seen more than once but under ten times. The chain employs TRBV30 and TRBJ1-3; unclear D gene. The CDR3 spans 15 residues. V was trimmed by 4 bases and J by 0 bases, leaving 13 bases between them. Germline lookup yields CDR1 GTSNPN and CDR2 SVGIG (reference sequence). The CDR3 here is CAWKGPDSSGNTIYF. The CDR3 DNA reads TGTGCCTGGAAAGGACCAGACTCCTCTGGAAACACCATATATTTT.

This clonotype was detected ten times or more. The V and J genes are TRBV11-2 and TRBJ2-7, with TRBD1 as a possible D gene (6 bases). Looked up from germline, CDR1 is SGHAT and CDR2 is FQNNGV. V dropped 1 base and J dropped 7 bases, with 14 bases sitting between them. The CDR3 length is 14 residues. The CDR3 sequence is CASSLGTALGEQYF. CDR3 bases: TGTGCCAGCAGCTTAGGGACAGCCTTGGGGGAGCAGTACTTC.

This clonotype turned up a few times. The CDR3: CASHPWGGDSSYNEQFF. The CDR3, as DNA: TGTGCCAGTCATCCCTGGGGGGGGGATAGCTCCTACAATGAGCAGTTCTTC. V gene TRBV19 combines with J gene TRBJ2-1, with 7 nucleotides matching TRBD2. CDR1 and CDR2 (germline): LNHDA, SQIVND (reference sequence). The CDR3 has 17 amino acids. The V and J ends lost 8 bases and 0 bases, in that order; junction bases with no gene match: 13. Variable domain in full (rest from reference TRBV19 and TRBJ2-1): DGGITQSPKYLFRKEGQNVTLSCEQNLNHDAMYWYRQDPGQGLRLIYYSQIVNDFQKGDIAEGYSVSREKKESFPLTVTSAQKNPTAFYLCASHPWGGDSSYNEQFFGPGTRLTVL.

There are many counts of this clonotype. The chain is built from TRBV3-1 and TRBJ2-7; maybe TRBD2 (5 bases). The length of the CDR3 is 14 residues. V was cut by 3 bases and J by 1 base, with 10 bases left in between. In germline, CDR1 is LGHDT, CDR2 YNNKEL (reference sequence). CDR3 bases: TGTGCCAGCAGCCAGGTACTAGGATCCTACGAGCAGTACTTC. Amino acids: CASSQVLGSYEQYF.

This chain joins TRBV28 and TRBJ2-1, with 10 bases aligning to TRBD2. Looked up from germline, CDR1 is MDHEN and CDR2 is SYDVKM. V was pared by 6 bases and J by 0 bases, with 2 bases of the junction left unmatched. The CDR3 runs 15 residues. In DNA, the CDR3 is TGTGCCAGCAGACGACTAGCGGGCTCCTACAATGAGCAGTTCTTC. Translating it yields CASRRLAGSYNEQFF.

V gene TRBV27 combines with J gene TRBJ2-7, with 11 bases that match TRBD2. Trimming at V came to 5 bases and at J to 5 bases, leaving 8 bases not matched to a gene. The CDR3 runs 15 residues. Germline V gene sequence: CDR1 MNHEY, CDR2 SMNVEV (reference sequence). In DNA, the CDR3 is TGTGCCAGCAGTCCTCTTAGCGGGAGGGACCACGAGCAGTACTTC. Translated: CASSPLSGRDHEQYF.